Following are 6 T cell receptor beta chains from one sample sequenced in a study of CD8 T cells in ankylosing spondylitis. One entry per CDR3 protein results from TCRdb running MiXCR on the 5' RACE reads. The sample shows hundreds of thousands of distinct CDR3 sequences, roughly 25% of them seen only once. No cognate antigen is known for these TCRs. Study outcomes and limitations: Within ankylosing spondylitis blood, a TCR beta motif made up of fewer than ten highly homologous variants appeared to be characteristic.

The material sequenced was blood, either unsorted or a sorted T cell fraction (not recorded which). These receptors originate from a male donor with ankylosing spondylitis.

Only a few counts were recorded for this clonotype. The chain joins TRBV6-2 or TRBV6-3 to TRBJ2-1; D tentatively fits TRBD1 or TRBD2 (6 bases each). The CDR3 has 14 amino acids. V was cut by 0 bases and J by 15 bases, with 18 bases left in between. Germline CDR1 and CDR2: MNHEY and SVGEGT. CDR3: CASSYSMVRGAVFF. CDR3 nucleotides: TGTGCCAGCAGTTACTCGATGGTGAGGGGGGCTGTGTTCTTC.

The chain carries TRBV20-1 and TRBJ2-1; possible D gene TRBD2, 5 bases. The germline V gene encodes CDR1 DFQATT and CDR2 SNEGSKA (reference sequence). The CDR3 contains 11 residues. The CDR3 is CSVTSGNEQFF. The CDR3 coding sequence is TGCAGCGTAACTAGTGGCAATGAGCAGTTCTTC.

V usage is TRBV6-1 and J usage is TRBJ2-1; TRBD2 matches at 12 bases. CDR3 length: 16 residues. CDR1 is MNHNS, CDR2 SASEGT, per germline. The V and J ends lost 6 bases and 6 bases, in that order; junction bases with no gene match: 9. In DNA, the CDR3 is TGTGCCAGCAGAACCTACTCTAGCGGGAGGGGCAATGAGCAGTTCTTC. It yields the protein CASRTYSSGRGNEQFF.

This CDR3 reads CASSVLYRAAGVEAFF. The CDR3 DNA sequence: TGTGCCAGTAGTGTCCTTTACAGGGCGGCAGGGGTTGAAGCTTTCTTT. The chain employs TRBV19 and TRBJ1-1; weak D call: TRBD1 (6 bases). The V end was cut by 5 bases, the J end by 7 bases, with 23 bases between. Per the germline V gene, CDR1 is LNHDA and CDR2 is SQIVND (reference sequence). The CDR3 is 16 residues long.

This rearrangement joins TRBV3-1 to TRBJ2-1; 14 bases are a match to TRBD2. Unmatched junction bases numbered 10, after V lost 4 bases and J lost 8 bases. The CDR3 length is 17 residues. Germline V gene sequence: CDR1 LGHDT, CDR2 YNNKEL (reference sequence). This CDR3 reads CASSPSPGTSGSYEQFF. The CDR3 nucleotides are TGTGCCAGCAGCCCGAGCCCCGGGACTAGCGGGAGTTATGAGCAGTTCTTC.

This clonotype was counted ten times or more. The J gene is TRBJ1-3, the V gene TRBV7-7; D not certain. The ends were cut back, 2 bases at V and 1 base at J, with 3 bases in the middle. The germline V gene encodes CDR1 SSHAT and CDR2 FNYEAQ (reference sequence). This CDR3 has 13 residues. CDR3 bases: TGTGCCAGCAGCTTATCTTCTGGAAACACCATATATTTT. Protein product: CASSLSSGNTIYF.